This T cell receptor (beta chain) stems from a study of shared T cell receptors in the human thymus. This CDR3 is 16 amino acids long. Germline loops: CDR1 LNHNV, CDR2 YYDKDF (reference sequence). V lost 1 base to trimming and J lost 6 bases, with 18 bases between them. Libraries were prepared by immunoSEQ multiplex PCR; TCRdb keeps only in-frame clonotypes and omits some of them. Of hundreds of thousands of clones listed, about 90% are singletons. Separately, the same data were catalogued under a study of human thymus T cells.

This receptor was identified in a boy younger than two with a congenital heart defect. The gene calls are TRBV15 and TRBJ1-2, with a tentative D call TRBD1 (5 bases). Sequencing was done on a sample of thymocytes. CDR3 sequence (DNA): TGTGCCACCAGCAGAGGACCCAGGGTGGGAAAGAATGGCTACACCTTC. The encoded protein is CATSRGPRVGKNGYTF.